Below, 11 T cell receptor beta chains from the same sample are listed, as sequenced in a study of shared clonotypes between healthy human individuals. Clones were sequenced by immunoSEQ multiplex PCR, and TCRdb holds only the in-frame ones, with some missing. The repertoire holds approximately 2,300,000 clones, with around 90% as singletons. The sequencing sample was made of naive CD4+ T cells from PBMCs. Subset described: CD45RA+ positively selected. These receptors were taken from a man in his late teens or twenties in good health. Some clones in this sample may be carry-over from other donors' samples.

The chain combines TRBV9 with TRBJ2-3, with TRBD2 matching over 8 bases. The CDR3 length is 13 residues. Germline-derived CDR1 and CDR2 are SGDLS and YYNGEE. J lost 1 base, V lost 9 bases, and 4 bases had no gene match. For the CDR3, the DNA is TGTGCCACGGGGCGGGAGGGCACAGATACGCAGTATTTT. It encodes CATGREGTDTQYF.

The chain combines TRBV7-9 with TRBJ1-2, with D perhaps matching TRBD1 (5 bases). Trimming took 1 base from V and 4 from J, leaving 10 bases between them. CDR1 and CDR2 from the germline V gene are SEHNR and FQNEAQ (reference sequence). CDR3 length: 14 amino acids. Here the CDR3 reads CASSLVPGSYGYTF. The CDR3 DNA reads TGTGCCAGCAGCTTAGTTCCAGGGTCCTATGGCTACACCTTC.

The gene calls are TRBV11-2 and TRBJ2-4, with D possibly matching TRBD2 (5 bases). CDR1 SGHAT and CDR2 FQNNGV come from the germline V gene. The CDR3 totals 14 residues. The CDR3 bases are TGTGCAGTCGACGCGGGTAGTGGGAAAAACATTCAGTACTTC. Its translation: CAVDAGSGKNIQYF. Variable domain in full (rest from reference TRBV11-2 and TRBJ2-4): EAGVAQSPRYKIIEKRQSVAFWCNPISGHATLYWYQQILGQGPKLLIQFQNNGVVDDSQLPKDRFSAERLKGVDSTLKIQPAKLEDSAVYLCAVDAGSGKNIQYFGAGTRLSVL.

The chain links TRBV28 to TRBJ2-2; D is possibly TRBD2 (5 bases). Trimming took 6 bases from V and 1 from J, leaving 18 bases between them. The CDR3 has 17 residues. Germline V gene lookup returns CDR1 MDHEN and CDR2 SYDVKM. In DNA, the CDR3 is TGTGCCAGCAGGGGCCGAAAGCGGAACAAGAACACCGGGGAGCTGTTTTTT. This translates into CASRGRKRNKNTGELFF.

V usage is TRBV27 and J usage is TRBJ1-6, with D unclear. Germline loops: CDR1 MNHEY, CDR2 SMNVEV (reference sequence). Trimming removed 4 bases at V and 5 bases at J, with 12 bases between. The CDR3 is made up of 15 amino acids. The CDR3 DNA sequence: TGTGCCAGCAGTTCCGCGACCCTCCATAATTCACCCCTCCACTTT. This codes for CASSSATLHNSPLHF.

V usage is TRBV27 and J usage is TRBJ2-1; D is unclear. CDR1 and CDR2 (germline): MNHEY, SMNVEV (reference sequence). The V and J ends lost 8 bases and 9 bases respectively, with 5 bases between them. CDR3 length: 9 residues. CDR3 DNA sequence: TGTGCCAGCCTCCCTGAGCAGTTCTTC. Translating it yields CASLPEQFF.

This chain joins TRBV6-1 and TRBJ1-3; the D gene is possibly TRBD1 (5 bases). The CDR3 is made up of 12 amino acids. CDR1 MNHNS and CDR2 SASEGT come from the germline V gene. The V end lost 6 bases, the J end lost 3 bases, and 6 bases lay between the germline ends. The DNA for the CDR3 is TGTGCCAGCAGGGGGGGTGGAAACACCATATATTTT. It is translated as CASRGGGNTIYF.

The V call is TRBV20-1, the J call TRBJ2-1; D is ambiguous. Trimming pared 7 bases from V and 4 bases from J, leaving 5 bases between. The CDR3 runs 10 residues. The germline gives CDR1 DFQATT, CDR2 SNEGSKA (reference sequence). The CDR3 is CSGLYNEQFF. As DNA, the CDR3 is TGCAGTGGACTTTACAATGAGCAGTTCTTC.

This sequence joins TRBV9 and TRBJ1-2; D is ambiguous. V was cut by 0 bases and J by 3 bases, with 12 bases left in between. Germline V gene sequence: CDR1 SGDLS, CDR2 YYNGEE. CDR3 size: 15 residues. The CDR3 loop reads CASSVALGKDYGYTF. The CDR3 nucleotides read TGTGCCAGCAGCGTAGCTCTGGGGAAGGACTATGGCTACACCTTC.

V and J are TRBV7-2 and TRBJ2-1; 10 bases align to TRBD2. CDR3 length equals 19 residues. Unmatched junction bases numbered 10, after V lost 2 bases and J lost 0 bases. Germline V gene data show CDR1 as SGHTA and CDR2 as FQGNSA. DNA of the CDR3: TGTGCCAGCAGCTTACGGGTTTGGACTAGCGGTACCTCCTACAATGAGCAGTTCTTC. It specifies CASSLRVWTSGTSYNEQFF. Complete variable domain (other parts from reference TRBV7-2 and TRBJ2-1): GAGVSQSPSNKVTEKGKDVELRCDPISGHTALYWYRQSLGQGLEFLIYFQGNSAPDKSGLPSDRFSAERTGGSVSTLTIQRTQQEDSAVYLCASSLRVWTSGTSYNEQFFGPGTRLTVL.

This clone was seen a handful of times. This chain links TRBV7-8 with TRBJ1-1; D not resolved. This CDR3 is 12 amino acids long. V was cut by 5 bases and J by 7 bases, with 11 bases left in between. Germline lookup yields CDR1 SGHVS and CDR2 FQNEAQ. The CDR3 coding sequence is TGTGCCAGCAGCCAAAGCACAGTTGAAGCTTTCTTT. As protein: CASSQSTVEAFF.